These T cell receptor beta chains were read from a single sample in a study of identical twins. TCRdb redid the calling of the 5' RACE reads with MiXCR, one entry per CDR3 protein. The data hold roughly 630,000 distinct CDR3 sequences, with about 7.1% observed a single time. This same sample was also part of a study on yellow fever vaccine responses in identical twins.

Sequencing used PBMCs. The receptor set was obtained from a woman between 18 and 29 years old in good health. Each CDR3 is given with its conserved first and last residue. D genes are given only for firm matches. A row's size may be missing; if present it is once, few, many or a size class.

j_gene: TRBJ2-2; d_gene: .; abundance: many; v_gene: TRBV7-9; CDR3aa: CASSLKGQNTGELFF; CDR3nt: TGTGCCAGCAGCTTAAAGGGACAGAACACCGGGGAGCTGTTTTTT
j_gene: TRBJ2-2; d_gene: .; abundance: many; v_gene: TRBV14; CDR3aa: CASSQDFYTGELFF; CDR3nt: TGTGCCAGCAGCCAAGATTTTTACACCGGGGAGCTGTTTTTT
j_gene: TRBJ2-2; d_gene: .; abundance: many; v_gene: TRBV3-1; CDR3aa: CASSRGGDTGELFF; CDR3nt: TGTGCCAGCAGCCGGGGGGGCGACACCGGGGAGCTGTTTTTT
j_gene: TRBJ2-1; d_gene: .; abundance: few; v_gene: TRBV7-7; CDR3aa: CASSLAPWAGNEQFF; CDR3nt: TGTGCCAGCAGCTTAGCCCCTTGGGCAGGCAATGAGCAGTTCTTC
j_gene: TRBJ2-5; d_gene: TRBD2; abundance: few; v_gene: TRBV10-3; CDR3aa: CAISAGVAGQETQYF; CDR3nt: TGTGCCATCAGTGCTGGGGTAGCGGGACAAGAGACCCAGTACTTC
j_gene: TRBJ2-1; d_gene: TRBD2; abundance: .; v_gene: TRBV6-4; CDR3aa: CASSDSSGSPYNEQFF; CDR3nt: TGTGCCAGCAGTGACTCAAGCGGGAGCCCCTACAATGAGCAGTTCTTC
j_gene: TRBJ2-3; d_gene: TRBD1; abundance: few; v_gene: TRBV28; CDR3aa: CASRSPGQGNTDTQYF; CDR3nt: TGTGCCAGCAGATCGCCGGGACAGGGGAACACAGATACGCAGTATTTT
j_gene: TRBJ2-1; d_gene: TRBD2; abundance: many; v_gene: TRBV5-1; CDR3aa: CASSSQTSGSGNEQFF; CDR3nt: TGCGCCAGCAGCTCACAGACTAGCGGGAGTGGTAATGAGCAGTTCTTC
j_gene: TRBJ1-1; d_gene: .; abundance: many; v_gene: TRBV5-1; CDR3aa: CASSMTGKTEAFF; CDR3nt: TGCGCCAGCAGTATGACGGGAAAAACTGAAGCTTTCTTT
j_gene: TRBJ2-2; d_gene: .; abundance: .; v_gene: TRBV24-1; CDR3aa: CATSLAQNTGELFF; CDR3nt: TGTGCCACCTCTCTCGCACAGAACACCGGGGAGCTGTTTTTT
j_gene: TRBJ2-1; d_gene: .; abundance: many; v_gene: TRBV29-1; CDR3aa: CSVELADYNEQFF; CDR3nt: TGCAGCGTTGAACTAGCAGACTACAATGAGCAGTTCTTC
j_gene: TRBJ2-2; d_gene: TRBD2; abundance: .; v_gene: TRBV11-2; CDR3aa: CASSLRTSGNTGELFF; CDR3nt: TGTGCCAGCAGCCTACGGACTAGCGGGAACACCGGGGAGCTGTTTTTT
j_gene: TRBJ2-3; d_gene: TRBD1; abundance: few; v_gene: TRBV29-1; CDR3aa: CSVDREPTDTQYF; CDR3nt: TGCAGCGTGGACAGGGAACCCACAGATACGCAGTATTTT
j_gene: TRBJ2-2; d_gene: TRBD1; abundance: many; v_gene: TRBV12-3/TRBV12-4; CDR3aa: CASRSRQGYTGELFF; CDR3nt: TGTGCCAGTCGTAGTCGACAGGGGTACACCGGGGAGCTGTTTTTT
j_gene: TRBJ2-7; d_gene: .; abundance: few; v_gene: TRBV20-1; CDR3aa: CSASNPPPPYEQYF; CDR3nt: TGCAGTGCTAGTAACCCACCACCGCCCTACGAGCAGTACTTC
j_gene: TRBJ2-5; d_gene: TRBD2; abundance: .; v_gene: TRBV5-1; CDR3aa: CASSPGGRGDTQYF; CDR3nt: TGCGCCAGCAGCCCGGGGGGGCGTGGAGATACCCAGTACTTC
j_gene: TRBJ2-5; d_gene: TRBD2; abundance: many; v_gene: TRBV12-3/TRBV12-4; CDR3aa: CASSLGLAGVQETQYF; CDR3nt: TGTGCCAGCAGTCTCGGACTAGCGGGAGTCCAAGAGACCCAGTACTTC
j_gene: TRBJ1-6; d_gene: .; abundance: .; v_gene: TRBV5-1; CDR3aa: CASSLAFQESGSPLHF; CDR3nt: TGCGCCAGCAGCTTGGCCTTTCAGGAGTCAGGTTCACCCCTCCACTTT
j_gene: TRBJ1-2; d_gene: TRBD1; abundance: .; v_gene: TRBV28; CDR3aa: CASSLYHGQGESGYTF; CDR3nt: TGTGCCAGCAGTTTATATCACGGGCAGGGGGAAAGCGGCTACACCTTC
j_gene: TRBJ1-1; d_gene: .; abundance: .; v_gene: TRBV24-1; CDR3aa: CATSVGERAFF; CDR3nt: TGTGCCACCAGTGTCGGAGAACGCGCTTTCTTT
j_gene: TRBJ2-7; d_gene: TRBD2; abundance: once; v_gene: TRBV23-1; CDR3aa: CASSPSYPRGPSGHSNSPYYEQYF; CDR3nt: TGCGCCAGCAGTCCCTCCTATCCTAGGGGTCCTAGCGGGCATTCAAACTCCCCTTACTACGAGCAGTACTTC
j_gene: TRBJ2-3; d_gene: TRBD2; abundance: many; v_gene: TRBV20-1; CDR3aa: CSATPAGGPDTQYF; CDR3nt: TGCAGTGCTACCCCAGCGGGGGGGCCAGATACGCAGTATTTT
j_gene: TRBJ1-4; d_gene: .; abundance: few; v_gene: TRBV5-1; CDR3aa: CASSLRGSPNEKLFF; CDR3nt: TGCGCCAGCAGCTTGCGGGGGTCCCCTAATGAAAAACTGTTTTTT
j_gene: TRBJ2-3; d_gene: .; abundance: few; v_gene: TRBV4-1; CDR3aa: CASSQGLSGDTQYF; CDR3nt: TGCGCCAGCAGCCAAGGACTGAGCGGAGATACGCAGTATTTT
j_gene: TRBJ2-7; d_gene: TRBD1; abundance: few; v_gene: TRBV27; CDR3aa: CANKSGRGIYEQYF; CDR3nt: TGTGCCAACAAATCGGGCAGGGGGATCTACGAGCAGTACTTC
j_gene: TRBJ2-1; d_gene: .; abundance: few; v_gene: TRBV7-9; CDR3aa: CASSPAANPYNEQFF; CDR3nt: TGTGCCAGCAGCCCAGCCGCCAATCCCTACAATGAGCAGTTCTTC
j_gene: TRBJ2-1; d_gene: .; abundance: .; v_gene: TRBV20-1; CDR3aa: CSAGDPGYNEQFF; CDR3nt: TGCAGTGCGGGGGACCCGGGATACAATGAGCAGTTCTTC
j_gene: TRBJ2-7; d_gene: .; abundance: few; v_gene: TRBV15; CDR3aa: CATSFDNGPYEQYF; CDR3nt: TGTGCCACCAGTTTTGACAACGGCCCCTACGAGCAGTACTTC
j_gene: TRBJ1-5; d_gene: .; abundance: many; v_gene: TRBV3-1; CDR3aa: CASGRPNQPQHF; CDR3nt: TGTGCCAGCGGGCGTCCAAATCAGCCCCAGCATTTT
j_gene: TRBJ1-1; d_gene: .; abundance: .; v_gene: TRBV4-1; CDR3aa: CASSQDTGQNTEAFF; CDR3nt: TGCGCCAGCAGCCAAGATACGGGGCAGAACACTGAAGCTTTCTTT
j_gene: TRBJ2-3; d_gene: .; abundance: .; v_gene: TRBV29-1; CDR3aa: CSVEGRGSTDTQYF; CDR3nt: TGCAGCGTTGAGGGGCGAGGGTCGACAGATACGCAGTATTTT
j_gene: TRBJ2-3; d_gene: TRBD2; abundance: many; v_gene: TRBV9; CDR3aa: CASSAPVTSGRSDTQYF; CDR3nt: TGTGCCAGCAGCGCCCCGGTTACTAGCGGGAGATCAGATACGCAGTATTTT
j_gene: TRBJ1-6; d_gene: TRBD1; abundance: many; v_gene: TRBV9; CDR3aa: CASSVGGTVNSPLHF; CDR3nt: TGTGCCAGCAGCGTAGGAGGGACAGTGAATTCACCCCTCCACTTT
j_gene: TRBJ2-2; d_gene: .; abundance: .; v_gene: TRBV3-1; CDR3aa: CASSRGTFQAGELFF; CDR3nt: TGTGCCAGCAGCCGTGGGACTTTCCAGGCCGGGGAGCTGTTTTTT
j_gene: TRBJ1-1; d_gene: TRBD1; abundance: .; v_gene: TRBV5-1; CDR3aa: CASSPGQAMNTEAFF; CDR3nt: TGCGCCAGCAGCCCGGGACAGGCTATGAACACTGAAGCTTTCTTT
j_gene: TRBJ1-5; d_gene: .; abundance: many; v_gene: TRBV25-1; CDR3aa: CASSGSYNQPQHF; CDR3nt: TGTGCCAGCAGTGGCAGCTACAATCAGCCCCAGCATTTT
j_gene: TRBJ2-6; d_gene: TRBD2; abundance: few; v_gene: TRBV6-1; CDR3aa: CASSPGTRSSGANVLTF; CDR3nt: TGTGCCAGCAGTCCCGGGACTAGGAGCTCTGGGGCCAACGTCCTGACTTTC
j_gene: TRBJ2-2; d_gene: .; abundance: many; v_gene: TRBV20-1; CDR3aa: CSASIGWELFF; CDR3nt: TGCAGTGCTAGTATCGGGTGGGAGCTGTTTTTT
j_gene: TRBJ2-1; d_gene: TRBD2; abundance: many; v_gene: TRBV12-3/TRBV12-4; CDR3aa: CASRLAGGPYNEQFF; CDR3nt: TGTGCCAGCCGCTTAGCGGGAGGGCCCTACAATGAGCAGTTCTTC
j_gene: TRBJ2-3; d_gene: .; abundance: few; v_gene: TRBV6-1; CDR3aa: CASPANLGDTQYF; CDR3nt: TGTGCCAGCCCAGCCAATCTTGGAGATACGCAGTATTTT
j_gene: TRBJ2-3; d_gene: TRBD2; abundance: many; v_gene: TRBV20-1; CDR3aa: CSASSSGGTDTQYF; CDR3nt: TGCAGTGCTAGTAGTAGCGGGGGCACAGATACGCAGTATTTT
j_gene: TRBJ2-1; d_gene: .; abundance: many; v_gene: TRBV7-9; CDR3aa: CASSLRGSSYNEQFF; CDR3nt: TGTGCCAGCAGCTTACGGGGGAGCTCCTACAATGAGCAGTTCTTC
j_gene: TRBJ2-1; d_gene: TRBD1; abundance: few; v_gene: TRBV12-3/TRBV12-4; CDR3aa: CASSHGQGRGEQFF; CDR3nt: TGTGCCAGCAGCCACGGACAGGGTCGGGGCGAGCAGTTCTTC
j_gene: TRBJ2-3; d_gene: .; abundance: many; v_gene: TRBV28; CDR3aa: CASSRRGGTDTQYF; CDR3nt: TGTGCCAGCAGTAGAAGGGGCGGCACAGATACGCAGTATTTT
j_gene: TRBJ1-6; d_gene: .; abundance: few; v_gene: TRBV7-8; CDR3aa: CASSLASILGNRSPLHF; CDR3nt: TGTGCCAGCAGCTTAGCGTCTATACTAGGGAATCGTTCACCCCTCCACTTT
j_gene: TRBJ1-2; d_gene: .; abundance: many; v_gene: TRBV12-3/TRBV12-4; CDR3aa: CASSLTGSYGYTF; CDR3nt: TGTGCCAGCAGTTTAACAGGGAGCTATGGCTACACCTTC
j_gene: TRBJ2-5; d_gene: .; abundance: .; v_gene: TRBV4-1; CDR3aa: CASSQDLGRETQHF; CDR3nt: TGCGCCAGCAGCCAAGATTTAGGGCGAGAGACCCAGCACTTC
j_gene: TRBJ2-2; d_gene: TRBD2; abundance: few; v_gene: TRBV12-3/TRBV12-4; CDR3aa: CASLAGAPTGELFF; CDR3nt: TGTGCCAGCCTAGCGGGAGCCCCCACCGGGGAGCTGTTTTTT
j_gene: TRBJ1-3; d_gene: .; abundance: .; v_gene: TRBV6-1; CDR3aa: CASSEVSGSSGNTIYF; CDR3nt: TGTGCCAGCAGTGAAGTTTCGGGCAGCTCTGGAAACACCATATATTTT
j_gene: TRBJ1-6; d_gene: .; abundance: few; v_gene: TRBV10-1; CDR3aa: CASSEDRYNSPLHF; CDR3nt: TGCGCCAGCAGTGAGGACAGATATAATTCACCCCTCCACTTT